This TCR beta chain was found in a study of radiotherapy plus CTLA-4 blockade in lung cancer. Study-wide background: Objective responses occurred in 15% to 20% of patients; about 34% had disease control.

With respect to this clone: Its specificity is unknown.

The CDR3 is made up of 12 amino acids. Germline V gene lookup returns CDR1 MDHEN and CDR2 SYDVKM. Lung cancer patients with chemo-refractory metastatic non-small-cell disease were given focal radiation plus CTLA-4 blockade with ipilimumab. Clones were read by immunoSEQ multiplex PCR, and TCRdb kept only the in-frame ones, dropping some. Of 39,000 or so clones in the sample, over 70% were seen once. Regarding the study as a whole: Clones derived from tumor TCRs expanded in blood after radiotherapy plus ipilimumab. Response was reportedly best predicted by early blood T cell clone dynamics, with interferon-beta.

V is TRBV28 and J is TRBJ1-2; D remains unclear. The sample here was peripheral blood, taken from a patient treated with radiotherapy plus ipilimumab. The TCR was taken from a human donor with non-small cell lung cancer who had stable disease on radiotherapy plus ipilimumab. CDR3 residues: CGGGRINYGYTF. DNA of the CDR3: TGTGGGGGAGGGCGGATAAACTATGGCTACACCTTC.